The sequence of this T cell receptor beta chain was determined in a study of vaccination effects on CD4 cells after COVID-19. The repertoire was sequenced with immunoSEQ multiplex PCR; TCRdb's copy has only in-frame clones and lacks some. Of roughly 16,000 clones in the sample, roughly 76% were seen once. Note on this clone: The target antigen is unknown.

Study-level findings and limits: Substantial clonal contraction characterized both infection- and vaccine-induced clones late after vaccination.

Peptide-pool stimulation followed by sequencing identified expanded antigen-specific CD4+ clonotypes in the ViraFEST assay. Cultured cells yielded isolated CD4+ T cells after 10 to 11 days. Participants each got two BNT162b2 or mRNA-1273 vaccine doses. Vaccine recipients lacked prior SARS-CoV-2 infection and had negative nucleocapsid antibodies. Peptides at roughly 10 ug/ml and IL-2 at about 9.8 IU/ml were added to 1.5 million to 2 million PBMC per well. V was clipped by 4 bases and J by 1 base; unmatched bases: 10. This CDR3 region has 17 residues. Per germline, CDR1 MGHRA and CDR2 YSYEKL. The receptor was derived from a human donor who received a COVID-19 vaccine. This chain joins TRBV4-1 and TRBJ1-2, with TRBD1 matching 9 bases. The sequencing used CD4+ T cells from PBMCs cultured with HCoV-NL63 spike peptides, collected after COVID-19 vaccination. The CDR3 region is CASSRQRDRVNNYGYTF. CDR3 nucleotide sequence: TGCGCCAGCAGCCGGCAACGGGACAGGGTGAATAACTATGGCTACACCTTC.